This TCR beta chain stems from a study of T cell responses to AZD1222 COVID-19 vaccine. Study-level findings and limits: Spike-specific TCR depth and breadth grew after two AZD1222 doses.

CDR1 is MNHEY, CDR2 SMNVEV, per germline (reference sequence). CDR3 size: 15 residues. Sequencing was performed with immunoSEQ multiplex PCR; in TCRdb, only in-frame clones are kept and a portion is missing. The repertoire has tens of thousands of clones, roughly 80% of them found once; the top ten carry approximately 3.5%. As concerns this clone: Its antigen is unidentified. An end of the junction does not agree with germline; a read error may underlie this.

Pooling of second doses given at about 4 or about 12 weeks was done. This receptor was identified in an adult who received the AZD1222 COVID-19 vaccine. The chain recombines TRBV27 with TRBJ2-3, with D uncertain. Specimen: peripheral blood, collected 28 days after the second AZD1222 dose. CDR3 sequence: CASSLSYTERDTQYF. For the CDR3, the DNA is TGTGCCAGCAGTCTATCCTACACTGAACGGGATACGCAGTATTTT.